These T cell receptor beta chains were read from a single sample in a study of T cell changes during pregnancy in multiple sclerosis. The table came from immunoSEQ multiplex PCR; TCRdb's copy has only in-frame clones and leaves some out. The table has 35,000 to 45,000 clones, 85% to 90% seen once; the top ten hold 0.55% to 0.6%. The source material was CD4+ T cells from peripheral blood mononuclear cells, sampled in the first trimester of pregnancy. The receptors stem from a female donor with multiple sclerosis, enrolled in a pregnancy study. The CDR3 runs from the conserved cysteine through the conserved F or W. D genes are given only for firm matches. Where a row states a size, it is once, few, many or the class of an expanded clone; other rows omit it.

TRBV5-1	.	TRBJ2-1	TRBD2	CASSPLAGVGGIYNEQFF	TGCGCCAGCAGCCCCCTAGCGGGAGTGGGGGGCATTTACAATGAGCAGTTCTTC
TRBV30	.	TRBJ1-4	.	CAWSRDSATNEKLFF	TGTGCCTGGTCTCGCGATTCCGCAACTAATGAAAAACTGTTTTTT
TRBV19	.	TRBJ2-7	TRBD1	CASSANRGLFYEQYF	TGTGCCAGTAGTGCTAACAGGGGGCTTTTCTACGAGCAGTACTTC
TRBV19	.	TRBJ1-6	.	CASSITFEGPNSPLHF	TGTGCCAGTAGTATAACGTTTGAGGGCCCCAATTCACCCCTCCACTTT
TRBV9	.	TRBJ1-5	.	CASSPGPRRGNQPQHF	TGTGCCAGCAGCCCCGGGCCCCGGAGGGGAAATCAGCCCCAGCATTTT
TRBV5-4	.	TRBJ2-7	TRBD2	CASSPFLDPIAGGGEEQYF	TGTGCCAGCAGCCCCTTTTTGGATCCCATAGCGGGAGGTGGAGAAGAGCAGTACTTC
TRBV6-1	.	TRBJ2-7	TRBD1	CAVDRVSYEQYF	TGTGCCGTCGACAGGGTTTCCTACGAGCAGTACTTC
TRBV7-2	.	TRBJ2-5	.	CASSLVVGGGRETQYF	TGTGCCAGCAGCTTAGTTGTGGGAGGAGGGCGAGAGACCCAGTACTTC
TRBV9	.	TRBJ2-1	.	CASSVVGSGSYNEQFF	TGTGCCAGCAGCGTAGTGGGTAGCGGCTCCTACAATGAGCAGTTCTTC
TRBV6-6	.	TRBJ2-7	TRBD1	CASRPQGATYEQYF	TGTGCCAGCAGGCCACAGGGGGCCACCTACGAGCAGTACTTC
TRBV6-1	.	TRBJ1-1	.	CASSTGIRVLAEAFF	TGTGCCAGCAGCACAGGGATTCGGGTTCTTGCTGAAGCTTTCTTT
TRBV5-1	.	TRBJ1-5	.	CASSLGFGQPQHF	TGCGCCAGCAGTTTGGGGTTCGGTCAGCCCCAGCATTTT
TRBV5-5	.	TRBJ2-5	TRBD2	CASSGGRGETQYF	TGTGCCAGCAGCGGGGGGAGGGGAGAGACCCAGTACTTC
TRBV4-2	.	TRBJ2-2	TRBD2	CASSQDPTAGGNTGELFF	TGTGCCAGCAGCCAAGATCCCACGGCGGGAGGTAACACCGGGGAGCTGTTTTTT
TRBV4-2	.	TRBJ2-4	.	CASSQERFDIQYF	TGTGCCAGCAGCCAAGAGCGGTTTGACATTCAGTACTTC
TRBV7-2	.	TRBJ2-1	TRBD2	CASSYSGGDNEQFF	TGTGCCAGCAGCTATAGTGGGGGGGACAATGAGCAGTTCTTC
TRBV7-2	.	TRBJ1-3	TRBD1	CASSSRDRAGNTIYF	TGTGCCAGCAGCTCCCGGGACAGGGCTGGAAACACCATATATTTT
TRBV29-1	.	TRBJ2-6	TRBD1	CSVENRGLSGANVLTF	TGCAGCGTTGAGAACAGGGGATTGTCTGGGGCCAACGTCCTGACTTTC
TRBV7-3	.	TRBJ2-3	TRBD2	CASSGLASRTDTQYF	TGTGCCAGCAGCGGACTAGCGTCCCGCACAGATACGCAGTATTTT
TRBV4-3	once	TRBJ2-7	TRBD1	CASSPHPGQGAEQYF	TGCGCCAGCAGCCCACACCCGGGACAGGGGGCCGAGCAGTACTTC
TRBV9	.	TRBJ2-1	.	CASSVNEEQFF	TGTGCCAGCAGCGTAAATGAGGAGCAGTTCTTC